The 6 T cell receptor beta chains in this list originate from one sample, sequenced in a study of blood T cell repertoires in COVID-19. Profiling relied on immunoSEQ multiplex PCR, and the TCRdb table lists in-frame clones only, not all of them. The sample records 490,000 or so clones, over 75% being singletons. The sequenced sample consisted of PBMCs or T cells enriched from blood (not recorded which). Receptors originate from a woman in her thirties or forties who had recovered from COVID-19.

This rearrangement joins TRBV27 to TRBJ2-1; D is unresolved. There are 14 residues in the CDR3. Per germline, CDR1 MNHEY and CDR2 SMNVEV (reference sequence). Trimming shortened V by 5 bases and J by 8 bases, and 16 bases separated the two germline ends. The chain's CDR3 is CASSRASNTDEQFF. DNA for the CDR3: TGTGCCAGCAGTCGAGCCTCCAATACGGATGAGCAGTTCTTC.

This clone appeared a single time. The V and J genes are TRBV19 and TRBJ2-1; a weak D match, TRBD2 (6 bases). The germline V gene has CDR1 LNHDA and CDR2 SQIVND (reference sequence). This CDR3 is 17 amino acids long. Trimming removed 0 bases at V and 0 bases at J, with 12 bases between. CDR3 protein: CASSIDGGTYSYNEQFF. The CDR3 bases are TGTGCCAGTAGTATAGATGGGGGGACCTACTCCTACAATGAGCAGTTCTTC.

V and J are TRBV28 and TRBJ2-1, with TRBD2 matching 11 bases. CDR3 length: 17 residues. In germline, CDR1 is MDHEN, CDR2 SYDVKM. V gave up 11 bases and J gave up 2 bases; unmatched junction bases: 14. The CDR3 is CAGTSGSPSGAYNEQFF. CDR3 nucleotide sequence: TGTGCCGGAACTAGCGGGAGCCCCAGTGGAGCCTACAATGAGCAGTTCTTC.

The V and J genes are TRBV7-2 and TRBJ2-7; D ambiguous. Germline assignment: CDR1 SGHTA and CDR2 FQGNSA. V lost 1 base, J lost 1 base, and 14 bases lay in between. This CDR3 has 16 residues. The DNA for the CDR3 is TGTGCCAGCAGCTTAGGCCCCGCGGAAGTTTCCTACGAGCAGTACTTC. Its translation is CASSLGPAEVSYEQYF.

This chain uses TRBV10-2 with TRBJ1-1, with 7 bases matching TRBD1. J lost 5 bases, V lost 0 bases, and 3 bases had no gene match. Germline CDR1 is WSHSY and CDR2 is SAAADI. The CDR3 loop spans 14 amino acids. DNA of the CDR3: TGCGCCAGCAGTGAGTCAGGGGGCTTAACTGAAGCTTTCTTT. The encoded protein is CASSESGGLTEAFF.

This clone turned up a few times. V is TRBV6-5 and J is TRBJ1-3; no clear D gene. Per the germline V gene, CDR1 is MNHEY and CDR2 is SVGAGI. There are 15 residues in the CDR3. V was pared by 6 bases and J by 9 bases, with 21 bases between. The CDR3 is CASRPPGRGQATIYF. For the CDR3, the DNA is TGTGCCAGCAGACCTCCGGGAAGAGGGCAGGCCACCATATATTTT.